This TCR beta chain was documented in a study of T cells in tuberculosis. TCRdb's copy holds only in-frame clones and misses some; the assay was immunoSEQ multiplex PCR. The table lists tens of thousands of clones, nearly 97% of them singletons. On average approximately 100,000 T cells per donor were immunosequenced. The sequence was obtained from a donor under 30 with latent tuberculosis or without tuberculosis infection. The source material was PBMCs.

The CDR3 here is CAWSTPRGLSTDTQYF. In nucleotides, the CDR3 is TGTGCCTGGAGTACCCCCCGCGGGTTAAGCACAGATACGCAGTATTTT. This sequence joins TRBV30 and TRBJ2-3; D perhaps matches TRBD2 (5 bases). CDR3 length: 16 residues. Germline V gene lookup returns CDR1 GTSNPN and CDR2 SVGIG (reference sequence). The ends were cut back, 2 bases at V and 0 bases at J, with 15 bases in the middle. The entire variable domain, with the rest obtained from reference TRBV30 and TRBJ2-3, is as follows: SQTIHQWPATLVQPVGSPLSLECTVEGTSNPNLYWYRQAAGRGLQLLFYSVGIGQISSEVPQNLSASRPQDRQFILSSKKLLLSDSGFYLCAWSTPRGLSTDTQYFGPGTRLTVL.